The TCR beta chain under discussion was sequenced for a study of T cell responses to AZD1222 COVID-19 vaccine. TCRdb's copy holds only in-frame clones and misses some; the assay was immunoSEQ multiplex PCR. The sample lists roughly 43,000 clones; 80% were seen once. Turning to this clone: A read error may be the cause here, since a much bigger clone is one base away.

This CDR3 region has 13 residues. Germline V lookup: CDR1 PRHDT, CDR2 FYEKMQ (reference sequence). The V gene end was trimmed by 5 bases and the J gene end by 4 bases; junction bases not matched to a gene: 2. V is TRBV13 and J is TRBJ1-2; TRBD1 matches at 9 bases. The receptor was isolated from an adult who received the MenACWY meningococcal vaccine as a control. This sample comprised peripheral blood, obtained 28 days after the second dose of the MenACWY control vaccine. The CDR3 spells CASSLGQGYGYTF. DNA for the CDR3: TGTGCCAGCAGCCTGGGACAGGGCTATGGCTACACCTTC. The full variable domain, in which reference TRBV13 and TRBJ1-2 provide the parts outside the CDR3, is AAGVIQSPRHLIKEKRETATLKCYPIPRHDTVYWYQQGPGQDPQFLISFYEKMQSDKGSIPDRFSAQQFSDYHSELNMSSLELGDSALYFCASSLGQGYGYTFGSGTRLTVV.